This T cell receptor beta chain was sequenced for a study of blood T cell repertoires in COVID-19 (dated by TCRdb to about 2020). About the full investigation: The collaborator samples originated in the United States, Italy and Spain and spanned the acute and convalescent phases of COVID-19. The prospective study material was composed of cDNA or gDNA derived from T cells, B-cell-depleted T cells, or PBMCs. The dataset comprised deeply sampled blood TCRbeta repertoires from subjects exposed to, actively infected with, or recovered from COVID-19. A freely available public database, intended as a resource for researchers studying the immune response to SARS-CoV-2, is where the repertoires were released. The samples were drawn from the first 160 participants of the ongoing ImmuneRACE study and from roughly 1,300 subjects provided by 6 global collaborators. Sample metadata almost always included a de-identified subject ID, COVID-19 status, age in years and sex. HLA class I and class II types, where available, came from metadata supplied by the sample provider rather than from assay-based typing. The research as a whole found: The quantity of clinical and demographic metadata differed by source and by participant and was supplied without curation.

V sheds 6 bases and J sheds 3 bases, leaving 11 bases between their ends. For CDR1 and CDR2, the germline V gene lists MRHNA and SNTAGT. Reading from cysteine to phenylalanine, the CDR3 counts 13 amino acids. The only DNA kept is the CDR3, 39 bases in frame from the first base. Note on this clone: Its antigen is unknown. Per-base quality was not reported, and no clone a single base away is much larger than it.

The immunoSEQ Assay, a bias-controlled multiplex PCR, was used to amplify TCRbeta CDR3 regions from genomic DNA. Regarding the original processing steps: The number of nucleated cells in each sample was estimated from the amplification of reference gene primers within the assay. Sequence reads were collapsed and filtered to measure the absolute abundance of every unique TCRbeta CDR3 rearrangement. For each sample, productive Simpson clonality was calculated as the square root of Simpson's diversity index over productive rearrangements. TCRdb stores this immuneACCESS table with in-frame sequences only. Part of the clones is absent; in the studies checked, under half of the shortfall reflects unresolved V genes, and no reason is known for the rest. The V and J calls and clone size were taken over from that table, and D and trimming were inferred from the DNA. Counted in this sample were roughly 180,000 clones; around 85% of them appeared once. The leading ten clones occupy around 7.8% of the sample.

Whole blood was collected in K2EDTA tubes by collaborating institutions according to the institutions' own protocols. For TCRbeta analysis, collaborator samples were shipped as frozen whole blood, as isolated PBMCs, or as DNA extracted from either sample type. Recombination connected TRBV6-4 to TRBJ1-1; perhaps TRBD1 is the D gene, with 5 bases matching. This TCR was recovered from a woman aged 60-75 years with acute or convalescent COVID-19. Sequencing input: peripheral blood. The nucleotides read TGTGCCAGCAGCATGACCAGGGACACTGAAGCTTTCTTT. This encodes CASSMTRDTEAFF.